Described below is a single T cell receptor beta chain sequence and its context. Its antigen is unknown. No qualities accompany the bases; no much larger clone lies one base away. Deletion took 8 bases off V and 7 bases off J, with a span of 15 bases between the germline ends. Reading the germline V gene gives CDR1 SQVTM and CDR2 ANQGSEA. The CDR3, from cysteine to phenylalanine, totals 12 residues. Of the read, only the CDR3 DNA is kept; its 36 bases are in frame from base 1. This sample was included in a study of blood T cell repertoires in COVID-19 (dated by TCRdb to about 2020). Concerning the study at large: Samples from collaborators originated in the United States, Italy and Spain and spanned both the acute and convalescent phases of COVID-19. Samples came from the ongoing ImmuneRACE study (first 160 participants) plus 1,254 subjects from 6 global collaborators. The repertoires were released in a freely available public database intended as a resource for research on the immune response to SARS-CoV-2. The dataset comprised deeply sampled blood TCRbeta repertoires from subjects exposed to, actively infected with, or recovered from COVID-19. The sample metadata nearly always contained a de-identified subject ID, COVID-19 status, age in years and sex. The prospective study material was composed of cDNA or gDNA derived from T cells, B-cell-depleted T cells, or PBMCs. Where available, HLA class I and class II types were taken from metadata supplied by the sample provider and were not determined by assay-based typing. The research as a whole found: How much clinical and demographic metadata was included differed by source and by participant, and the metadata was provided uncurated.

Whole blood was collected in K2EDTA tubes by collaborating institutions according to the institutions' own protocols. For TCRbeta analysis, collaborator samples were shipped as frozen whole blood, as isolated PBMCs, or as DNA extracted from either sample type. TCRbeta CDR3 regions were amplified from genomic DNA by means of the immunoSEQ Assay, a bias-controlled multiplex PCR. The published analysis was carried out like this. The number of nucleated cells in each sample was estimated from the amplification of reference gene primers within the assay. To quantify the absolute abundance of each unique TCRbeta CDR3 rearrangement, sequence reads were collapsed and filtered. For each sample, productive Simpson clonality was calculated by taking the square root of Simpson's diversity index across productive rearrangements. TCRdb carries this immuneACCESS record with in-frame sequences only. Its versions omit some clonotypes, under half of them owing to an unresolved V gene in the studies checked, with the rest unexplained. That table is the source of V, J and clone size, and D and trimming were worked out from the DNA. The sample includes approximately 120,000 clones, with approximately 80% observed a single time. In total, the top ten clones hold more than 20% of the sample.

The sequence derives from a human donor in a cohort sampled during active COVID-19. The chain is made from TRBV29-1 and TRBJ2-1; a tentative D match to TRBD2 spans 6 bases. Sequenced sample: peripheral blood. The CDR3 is CSSLLGGNEQFF. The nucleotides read TGCAGCTCCCTTTTGGGGGGTAATGAGCAGTTCTTC.